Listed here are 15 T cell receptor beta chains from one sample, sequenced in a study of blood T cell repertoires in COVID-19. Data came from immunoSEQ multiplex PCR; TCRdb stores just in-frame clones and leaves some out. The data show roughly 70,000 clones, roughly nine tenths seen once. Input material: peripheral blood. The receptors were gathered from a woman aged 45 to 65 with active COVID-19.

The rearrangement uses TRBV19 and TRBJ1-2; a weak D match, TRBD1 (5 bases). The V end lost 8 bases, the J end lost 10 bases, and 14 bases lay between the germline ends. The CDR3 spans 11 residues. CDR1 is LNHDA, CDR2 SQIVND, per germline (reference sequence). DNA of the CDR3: TGTGCCAGTGGCCAGCTTGGGGCCTACACCTTC. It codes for CASGQLGAYTF.

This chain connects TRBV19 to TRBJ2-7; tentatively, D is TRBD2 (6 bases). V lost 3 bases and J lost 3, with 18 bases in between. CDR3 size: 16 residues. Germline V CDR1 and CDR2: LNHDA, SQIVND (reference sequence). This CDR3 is CASSIVGGPGGYEQYF. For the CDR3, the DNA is TGTGCCAGTAGTATCGTAGGAGGGCCTGGGGGCTACGAGCAGTACTTC.

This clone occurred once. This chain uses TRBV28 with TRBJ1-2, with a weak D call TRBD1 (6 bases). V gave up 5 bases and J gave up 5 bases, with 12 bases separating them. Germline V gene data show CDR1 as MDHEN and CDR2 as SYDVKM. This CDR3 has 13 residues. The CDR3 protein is CASSPGGGYGYTF. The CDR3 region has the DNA TGTGCCAGCAGTCCGGGGGGCGGGTATGGCTACACCTTC.

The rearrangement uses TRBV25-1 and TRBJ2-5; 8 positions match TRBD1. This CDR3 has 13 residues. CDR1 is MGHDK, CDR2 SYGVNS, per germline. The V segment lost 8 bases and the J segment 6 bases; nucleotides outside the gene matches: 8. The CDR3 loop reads CASGRQGRQTQYF. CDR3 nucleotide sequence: TGTGCCAGCGGACGACAGGGGAGGCAGACCCAGTACTTC.

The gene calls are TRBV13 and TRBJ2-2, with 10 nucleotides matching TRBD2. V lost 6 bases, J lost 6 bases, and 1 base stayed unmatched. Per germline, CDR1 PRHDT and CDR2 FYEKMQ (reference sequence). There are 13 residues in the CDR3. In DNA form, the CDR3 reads TGTGCCAGCAGGACTAGCGGGTCCGGGGAGCTGTTTTTT. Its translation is CASRTSGSGELFF.

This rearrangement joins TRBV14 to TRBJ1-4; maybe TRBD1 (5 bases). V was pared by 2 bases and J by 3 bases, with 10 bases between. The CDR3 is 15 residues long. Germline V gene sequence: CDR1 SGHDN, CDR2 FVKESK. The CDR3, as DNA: TGTGCCAGCAGCCAACGACAGCGCTCTAATGAAAAACTGTTTTTT. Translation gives CASSQRQRSNEKLFF.

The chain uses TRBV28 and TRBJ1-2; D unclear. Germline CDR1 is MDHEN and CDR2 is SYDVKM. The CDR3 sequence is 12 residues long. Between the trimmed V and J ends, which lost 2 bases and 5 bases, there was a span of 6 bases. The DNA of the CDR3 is TGTGCCAGCAGTTTACCCGTTTATGGCTACACCTTC. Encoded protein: CASSLPVYGYTF.

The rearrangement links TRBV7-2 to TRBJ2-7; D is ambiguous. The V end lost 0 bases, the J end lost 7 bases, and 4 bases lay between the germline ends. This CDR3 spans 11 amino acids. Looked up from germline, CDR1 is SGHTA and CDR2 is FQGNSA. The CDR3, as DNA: TGTGCCAGCAGCTTAGCGCGGGAGCAGTACTTC. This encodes CASSLAREQYF.

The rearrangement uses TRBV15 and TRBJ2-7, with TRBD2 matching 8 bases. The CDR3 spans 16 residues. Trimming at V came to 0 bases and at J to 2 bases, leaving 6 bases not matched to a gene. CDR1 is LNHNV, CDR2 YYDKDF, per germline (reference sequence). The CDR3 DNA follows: TGTGCCACCAGCAGAGAGTTTAGCGGGACGACCTACGAGCAGTACTTC. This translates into CATSREFSGTTYEQYF.

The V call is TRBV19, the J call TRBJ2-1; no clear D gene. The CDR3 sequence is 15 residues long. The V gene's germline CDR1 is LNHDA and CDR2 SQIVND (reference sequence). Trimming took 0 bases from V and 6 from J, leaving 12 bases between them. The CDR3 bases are TGTGCCAGTAGTATAGATCGGCTGGAGATCAATGAGCAGTTCTTC. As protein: CASSIDRLEINEQFF.

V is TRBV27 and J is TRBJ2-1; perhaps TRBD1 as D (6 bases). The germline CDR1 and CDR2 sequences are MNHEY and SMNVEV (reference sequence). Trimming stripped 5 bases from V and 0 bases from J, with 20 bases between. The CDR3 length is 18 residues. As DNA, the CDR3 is TGTGCCAGCAGTAAAAGGACAGTAGCCCTGAGCTCCTACAATGAGCAGTTCTTC. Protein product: CASSKRTVALSSYNEQFF.

This CDR3 is CASSLVAGTGNNEQFF. CDR3 nucleotides: TGTGCCAGCAGCTTAGTTGCAGGGACAGGGAACAATGAGCAGTTCTTC. The chain employs TRBV7-8 and TRBJ2-1; 9 bases match TRBD1. The CDR3 is 16 amino acids. Per germline, CDR1 SGHVS and CDR2 FQNEAQ. Germline trimming cut 1 base from V and 5 bases from J; bases unmatched to any gene: 6.

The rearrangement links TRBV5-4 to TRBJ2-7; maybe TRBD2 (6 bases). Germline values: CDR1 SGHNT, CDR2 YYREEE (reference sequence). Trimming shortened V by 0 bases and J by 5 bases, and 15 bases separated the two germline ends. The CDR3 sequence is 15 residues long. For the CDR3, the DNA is TGTGCCAGCAGCTTGGTGGTGACTAGTCCCAACGAGCAGTACTTC. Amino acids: CASSLVVTSPNEQYF.

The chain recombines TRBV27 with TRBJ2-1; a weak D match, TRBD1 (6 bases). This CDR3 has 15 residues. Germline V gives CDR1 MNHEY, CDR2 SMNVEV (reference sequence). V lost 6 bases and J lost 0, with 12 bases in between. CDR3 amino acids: CASRRTAGSYNEQFF. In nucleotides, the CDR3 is TGTGCCAGCAGGCGGACAGCAGGCTCCTACAATGAGCAGTTCTTC.

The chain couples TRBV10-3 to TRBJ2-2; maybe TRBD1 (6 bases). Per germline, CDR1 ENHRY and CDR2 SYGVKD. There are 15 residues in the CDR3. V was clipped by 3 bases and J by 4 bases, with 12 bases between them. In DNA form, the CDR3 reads TGTGCCATCAGTGATGGCAGGGGATCCACCGGGGAGCTGTTTTTT. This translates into CAISDGRGSTGELFF.